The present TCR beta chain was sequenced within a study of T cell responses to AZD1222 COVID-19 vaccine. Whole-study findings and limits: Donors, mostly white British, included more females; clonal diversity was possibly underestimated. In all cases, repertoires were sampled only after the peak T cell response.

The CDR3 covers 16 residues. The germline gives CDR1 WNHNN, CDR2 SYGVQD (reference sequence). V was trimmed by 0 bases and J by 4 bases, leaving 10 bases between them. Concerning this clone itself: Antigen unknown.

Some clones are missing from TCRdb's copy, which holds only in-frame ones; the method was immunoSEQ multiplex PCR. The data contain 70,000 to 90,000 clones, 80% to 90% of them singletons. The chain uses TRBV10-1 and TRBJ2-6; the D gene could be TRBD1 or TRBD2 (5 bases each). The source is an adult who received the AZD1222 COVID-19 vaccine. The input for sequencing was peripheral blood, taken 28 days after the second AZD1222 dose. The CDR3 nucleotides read TGCGCCAGCAGTGAGTCGGGGGTGTCAGGGGCCAACGTCCTGACTTTC. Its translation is CASSESGVSGANVLTF.